Presented here are 15 T cell receptor beta chains from one specimen sequenced in a study of blood T cell repertoires in COVID-19. Sequencing used immunoSEQ multiplex PCR; TCRdb keeps in-frame clones, though not all of them. The sample gives some 450,000 clones, 70% to 90% of which show up once; approximately 0.92% is in the top ten. Source material: peripheral blood. These receptors were collected from a man younger than 30 with COVID-19, enrolled during active disease.

This clone was detected a few times. The chain carries TRBV7-9 and TRBJ1-6; tentatively, D is TRBD1 (6 bases). The length of the CDR3 is 15 residues. CDR1 and CDR2 from the germline V gene are SEHNR and FQNEAQ (reference sequence). V was trimmed by 1 base and J by 6 bases, leaving 10 bases between them. CDR3 region: CASSLDGRGNSPLHF. The CDR3 region has the DNA TGTGCCAGCAGCTTAGATGGCAGGGGTAATTCACCCCTCCACTTT.

This clone occurred once. This sequence joins TRBV10-1 and TRBJ2-3; a weak D match, TRBD2 (6 bases). The length of the CDR3 is 14 residues. V lost 2 bases to trimming and J lost 2 bases, with 8 bases between them. Germline-derived CDR1 and CDR2 are WNHNN and SYGVQD (reference sequence). In nucleotides, the CDR3 is TGCGCCAGCAGTGAGGGGAGGAACACAGATACGCAGTATTTT. Translation gives CASSEGRNTDTQYF.

The CDR3 region has the DNA TGTGCCAGCAGTGAACCGGGACAGGTCATCGCAACTAATGAAAAACTGTTTTTT. It is translated as CASSEPGQVIATNEKLFF. The chain has TRBV25-1 and TRBJ1-4, with 8 nucleotides matching TRBD1. CDR1 is MGHDK, CDR2 SYGVNS, per germline. V lost 2 bases, J lost 0 bases, and 8 bases stayed unmatched. This CDR3 has 18 residues.

Details on this clone: Different DNA sequences within this sample yield the same CDR3. The chain has TRBV5-1 and TRBJ1-3; D gene ambiguous. V was pared by 0 bases and J by 1 base, with 5 bases between. The CDR3 has 14 amino acids. Germline V lookup: CDR1 SGHRS, CDR2 YFSETQ. CDR3 region: CASSLGASGNTIYF. The CDR3 nucleotides read TGCGCCAGCAGCTTGGGTGCGTCTGGAAACACCATATATTTT.

This chain links TRBV2 with TRBJ1-4; the match to TRBD1 covers 9 bases. The CDR3 totals 16 residues. Per the germline V gene, CDR1 is SNHLY and CDR2 is FYNNEI. With 6 bases clipped from V and 7 bases from J, the junction kept 12 bases outside the gene matches. The CDR3 DNA follows: TGTGCCAGCAGAGGGACAGGGACCACATTAGGTGAAAAACTGTTTTTT. Translating it yields CASRGTGTTLGEKLFF.

This clone has only one observation. J is TRBJ1-1 and V is TRBV25-1; D might be TRBD1 (5 bases). There are 14 residues in the CDR3. Germline CDR1 and CDR2: MGHDK and SYGVNS. The V gene lost 6 bases and the J gene lost 5 bases, with 16 bases spanning the gap. CDR3 in amino acids: CASSAFVGGTEAFF. DNA for the CDR3: TGTGCCAGCAGCGCCTTTGTCGGGGGGACTGAAGCTTTCTTT.

The V call is TRBV10-3, the J call TRBJ2-7; 8 bases align to TRBD2. V shed 2 bases and J 6 bases; nucleotides not matched to a gene: 3. The length of the CDR3 is 13 residues. Germline CDR1 ENHRY, CDR2 SYGVKD. This CDR3 reads CAISEREGREQYF. In nucleotides, the CDR3 is TGTGCCATCAGTGAGCGGGAGGGCCGCGAGCAGTACTTC.

The chain recombines TRBV5-4 with TRBJ2-1; the match to TRBD2 covers 9 bases. With 2 bases clipped from V and 7 bases from J, the junction kept 4 bases outside the gene matches. The CDR3 totals 14 residues. Germline CDR1 reads SGHNT; CDR2 reads YYREEE (reference sequence). The CDR3 sequence is CASSFFTSGNEQFF. The CDR3 nucleotides read TGTGCCAGCAGCTTTTTTACTAGCGGGAATGAGCAGTTCTTC. Using reference TRBV5-4 and TRBJ2-1 for the parts outside the CDR3, the full variable domain is ETGVTQSPTHLIKTRGQQVTLRCSSQSGHNTVSWYQQALGQGPQFIFQYYREEENGRGNFPPRFSGLQFPNYSSELNVNALELDDSALYLCASSFFTSGNEQFFGPGTRLTVL.

The CDR3 DNA follows: TGTGCCAGCAGCCAGGCGTACGTACGACAAGCCAAAAACATTCAGTACTTC. Protein product: CASSQAYVRQAKNIQYF. The rearrangement links TRBV14 to TRBJ2-4; D is ambiguous. Germline assignment: CDR1 SGHDN and CDR2 FVKESK. Trimming left V 3 bases short and J 0 bases short, with 15 bases between. The CDR3 loop spans 17 amino acids.

The chain joins TRBV2 to TRBJ1-5; 9 bases align to TRBD1. Germline-derived CDR1 and CDR2 are SNHLY and FYNNEI. This CDR3 contains 14 residues. V was clipped by 5 bases and J by 7 bases; unmatched bases: 6. This chain's CDR3 is CASSSGQGKQPQHF. The CDR3 DNA follows: TGTGCCAGCAGTTCGGGACAGGGAAAACAGCCCCAGCATTTT.

The rearrangement links TRBV30 to TRBJ1-2; D gene uncertain. CDR3 length equals 12 residues. The V and J ends lost 2 bases and 3 bases respectively, with 7 bases between them. Per the germline V gene, CDR1 is GTSNPN and CDR2 is SVGIG (reference sequence). In DNA form, the CDR3 reads TGTGCCTGGAGTCCGCGGGACTATGGCTACACCTTC. This translates into CAWSPRDYGYTF. Looking up the rest from reference TRBV30 and TRBJ1-2 gives the full variable domain: SQTIHQWPATLVQPVGSPLSLECTVEGTSNPNLYWYRQAAGRGLQLLFYSVGIGQISSEVPQNLSASRPQDRQFILSSKKLLLSDSGFYLCAWSPRDYGYTFGSGTRLTVV.

The chain uses TRBV14 and TRBJ2-7; possibly TRBD1 for D (5 bases). This CDR3 comprises 13 residues. The ends were cut back, 4 bases at V and 7 bases at J, with 14 bases in the middle. The germline V gene encodes CDR1 SGHDN and CDR2 FVKESK. CDR3 nucleotide sequence: TGTGCCAGCAGCCCCAGGGCTGTAGGAGAGCAGTACTTC. Amino acid sequence: CASSPRAVGEQYF. Supplemented by reference TRBV14 and TRBJ2-7, the full variable domain reads EAGVTQFPSHSVIEKGQTVTLRCDPISGHDNLYWYRRVMGKEIKFLLHFVKESKQDESGMPNNRFLAERTGGTYSTLKVQPAELEDSGVYFCASSPRAVGEQYFGPGTRLTVT.

This chain uses TRBV21-1 with TRBJ2-5; the table gives TRBD2 as D, unverified against the DNA. TRBV21-1 is assigned pseudogene status. The CDR3 loop spans 14 amino acids. CDR3 sequence: CASSKASCQETQYF. The CDR3 DNA follows: TGTGCCAGCAGCAAAGCCTCCTGTCAAGAGACCCAGTACTTC.

In nucleotides, the CDR3 is TGTGCCAGCAGCTTAGACAGGAGGAATGAAAAACTGTTTTTT. Its translation is CASSLDRRNEKLFF. The chain carries TRBV11-2 and TRBJ1-4; D gene unclear. CDR1 is SGHAT, CDR2 FQNNGV, per germline. The CDR3 runs to 14 residues. Trimming took 0 bases from V and 5 from J, leaving 7 bases between them. Combining the CDR3 with reference TRBV11-2 and TRBJ1-4 gives the whole variable domain EAGVAQSPRYKIIEKRQSVAFWCNPISGHATLYWYQQILGQGPKLLIQFQNNGVVDDSQLPKDRFSAERLKGVDSTLKIQPAKLEDSAVYLCASSLDRRNEKLFFGSGTQLSVL.

The CDR3 DNA reads as TGCGCCAGCAGCTTGGAAGCGGGGGGCGGAGATACGCAGTATTTT. Encoded protein: CASSLEAGGGDTQYF. V and J are TRBV5-1 and TRBJ2-3, with 9 bases lining up with TRBD2. The V gene's germline CDR1 is SGHRS and CDR2 YFSETQ. This CDR3 has 15 amino acids. V lost 0 bases and J lost 5; bases outside the gene matches: 4.